Below, 31 T cell receptor beta chains from the same sample are listed, as sequenced in a study of TIL therapy for anti-PD-1-resistant metastatic lung cancer. Sequencing used immunoSEQ v3. The repertoire was sequenced with immunoSEQ multiplex PCR; TCRdb's copy has only in-frame clones and lacks some. Of about 59,000 clones in the sample, around 67% were seen once. The time point was: pre-treatment sample, taken before nivolumab and TIL therapy. The specimen comprised blood, sampled at baseline. These receptors were obtained from a person between 25 and 80 years old with non-small cell lung cancer.

This chain connects TRBV11-3 to TRBJ2-7, with 8 bases that match TRBD1. The CDR3 is made up of 14 amino acids. The junction had 9 bases not matched to a gene; V was cut back by 5 bases and J by 6 bases. CDR1 and CDR2 from the germline V gene are SGHNT and YENEEA. The CDR3 DNA reads TGTGCCAGCAGCGGAGGACAGGGAGTATCCGAGCAGTACTTC. Residues: CASSGGQGVSEQYF.

This chain links TRBV7-2 with TRBJ2-3, with D possibly being TRBD1 or TRBD2 (5 bases each). V was clipped by 7 bases and J by 0 bases, with 14 bases between them. Germline CDR1 reads SGHTA; CDR2 reads FQGNSA. This CDR3 has 15 residues. CDR3 amino acids: CASTPFGASTDTQYF. CDR3 coding DNA: TGTGCCAGCACCCCATTCGGGGCTAGCACAGATACGCAGTATTTT.

The V call is TRBV28, the J call TRBJ1-4, with a tentative D call TRBD1 (5 bases). The ends were cut back, 3 bases at V and 11 bases at J, with 13 bases in the middle. The length of the CDR3 is 13 residues. Germline V gene data show CDR1 as MDHEN and CDR2 as SYDVKM. The CDR3 region is CASSFQTGGKLFF. CDR3 sequence (DNA): TGTGCCAGCAGTTTTCAGACCGGGGGGAAACTGTTTTTT.

The chain is built from TRBV7-2 and TRBJ1-2, with D perhaps matching TRBD1 (6 bases). This CDR3 is built from 14 residues. Germline V gene lookup returns CDR1 SGHTA and CDR2 FQGNSA. V was shortened by 1 base and J by 6 bases, with 12 bases between the two germline ends. CDR3 sequence: CASSLERQGNGYTF. The CDR3 DNA reads TGTGCCAGCAGCTTAGAGCGTCAGGGGAATGGCTACACCTTC.

The chain employs TRBV19 and TRBJ2-5; 12 bases are a match to TRBD2. Trimming took 4 bases from V and 5 from J; bases not matched to a gene: 8. The CDR3 totals 16 residues. From germline, CDR1 is LNHDA and CDR2 SQIVND (reference sequence). CDR3 sequence: CASSTRLAGVPETQYF. CDR3 coding DNA: TGTGCCAGTAGTACCAGACTAGCGGGAGTCCCTGAGACCCAGTACTTC. Full variable domain (outside the CDR3, taken from reference TRBV19 and TRBJ2-5): DGGITQSPKYLFRKEGQNVTLSCEQNLNHDAMYWYRQDPGQGLRLIYYSQIVNDFQKGDIAEGYSVSREKKESFPLTVTSAQKNPTAFYLCASSTRLAGVPETQYFGPGTRLLVL.

This clone has just one count. This chain uses TRBV19 with TRBJ1-2, with 8 bases fitting TRBD1. Germline V gene lookup returns CDR1 LNHDA and CDR2 SQIVND (reference sequence). The CDR3 loop spans 17 amino acids. V shed 6 bases and J 2 bases; nucleotides not matched to a gene: 14. The CDR3 loop reads CASSRRGRQGTNYGYTF. The CDR3 nucleotides are TGTGCCAGTAGCCGTAGGGGGAGACAGGGGACCAACTATGGCTACACCTTC. The entire variable domain, with the rest obtained from reference TRBV19 and TRBJ1-2, is as follows: DGGITQSPKYLFRKEGQNVTLSCEQNLNHDAMYWYRQDPGQGLRLIYYSQIVNDFQKGDIAEGYSVSREKKESFPLTVTSAQKNPTAFYLCASSRRGRQGTNYGYTFGSGTRLTVV.

The CDR3 region has the DNA TGTGCCAGCAGCCAAGAGGACAGCAAGACCCAGTACTTC. Its protein is CASSQEDSKTQYF. The chain links TRBV4-2 to TRBJ2-5; perhaps TRBD1 as D (6 bases). The CDR3 length is 13 residues. CDR1 LGHNA and CDR2 YNFKEQ come from the germline V gene. V shed 0 bases and J shed 6 bases, with 8 bases lying between them.

The chain combines TRBV7-2 with TRBJ2-1; 10 positions match TRBD1. V gave up 10 bases and J gave up 7 bases; unmatched junction bases: 4. The CDR3 is 12 residues long. Germline-derived CDR1 and CDR2 are SGHTA and FQGNSA. CDR3 loop: CATSDRGNEQFF. Written as DNA, the CDR3 is TGTGCCACCTCGGACAGGGGGAATGAGCAGTTCTTC.

This chain uses TRBV6-5 with TRBJ1-5; D is uncertain. The germline CDR1 and CDR2 sequences are MNHEY and SVGAGI. The CDR3 length is 13 residues. Trimming left V 5 bases short and J 7 bases short, with 12 bases between. Written as DNA, the CDR3 is TGTGCCAGCAGTAGGACGGCCAGCCAGCCCCAGCATTTT. Translated, it gives CASSRTASQPQHF.

This clone was seen a single time. V is TRBV7-6 and J is TRBJ2-1; unclear D gene. The CDR3 is made up of 16 amino acids. Germline-derived CDR1 and CDR2 are SGHVS and FNYEAQ. Trimming shortened V by 3 bases and J by 0 bases, and 12 bases separated the two germline ends. For the CDR3, the DNA is TGTGCCAGCAGCTTCCAAGGTCCTTACTCCTACAATGAGCAGTTCTTC. This sequence encodes CASSFQGPYSYNEQFF. Together with reference TRBV7-6 and TRBJ2-1, the CDR3 gives the full variable domain: GAGVSQSPRYKVTKRGQDVALRCDPISGHVSLYWYRQALGQGPEFLTYFNYEAQQDKSGLPNDRFSAERPEGSISTLTIQRTEQRDSAMYRCASSFQGPYSYNEQFFGPGTRLTVL.

In its sample, this clone was seen once. The rearrangement joins TRBV7-9 to TRBJ2-2; 9 bases map to TRBD1. Trimming cost V 9 bases and J 7 bases; bases outside gene matches: 9. Germline loops: CDR1 SEHNR, CDR2 FQNEAQ (reference sequence). This CDR3 contains 14 residues. The CDR3 region is CASGQGTTVGELFF. The DNA for the CDR3 is TGTGCCAGTGGACAGGGGACTACAGTCGGGGAGCTGTTTTTT.

This clone was seen once. The chain has TRBV11-2 and TRBJ2-7, with 7 bases matching TRBD2. This CDR3 has 14 residues. CDR1 and CDR2 from the germline V gene are SGHAT and FQNNGV. With V trimmed by 7 bases and J by 3 bases, 9 bases remained unmatched. CDR3 sequence (DNA): TGTGCCAGCACCCTTGGGGGGGGAATCTACGAGCAGTACTTC. Its translation is CASTLGGGIYEQYF.

The chain has TRBV6-5 and TRBJ1-5; a weak D match, TRBD1 (6 bases). V lost 5 bases and J 7 bases, leaving 12 bases between the germline ends. This CDR3 spans 13 amino acids. Germline loops: CDR1 MNHEY, CDR2 SVGAGI. CDR3: CASSSGGAQPQHF. The CDR3 DNA reads as TGTGCCAGCAGTAGTGGGGGGGCCCAGCCCCAGCATTTT.

The gene calls are TRBV11-3 and TRBJ2-1, with unresolved D. The V end was cut by 0 bases, the J end by 5 bases, with 8 bases between. The germline V gene encodes CDR1 SGHNT and CDR2 YENEEA. CDR3 length: 14 residues. The CDR3 loop reads CASSLEDGNNEQFF. The CDR3 coding sequence is TGTGCCAGCAGCTTAGAGGACGGAAACAATGAGCAGTTCTTC.

In this sample, this clone turned up once. The gene calls are TRBV7-2 and TRBJ2-2; TRBD2 is a possible D gene (5 bases). The CDR3 loop spans 16 amino acids. Germline CDR1 is SGHTA and CDR2 is FQGNSA. The ends were cut back, 7 bases at V and 3 bases at J, with 18 bases in the middle. CDR3 in DNA: TGTGCCAGCAAGAAAGGAAGAGGAGGCTACACCGGGGAGCTGTTTTTT. It yields the protein CASKKGRGGYTGELFF.

In this sample, this clone turned up once. This chain connects TRBV5-1 to TRBJ2-2; 7 bases are a match to TRBD1. The CDR3 consists of 16 residues. From germline, CDR1 is SGHRS and CDR2 YFSETQ. J was trimmed by 2 bases and V by 4 bases; bases with no gene match: 8. The CDR3 nucleotides are TGCGCCAGCAGCCCATACAGGGGTCAAAACACCGGGGAGCTGTTTTTT. It codes for CASSPYRGQNTGELFF.

This chain connects TRBV12-5 to TRBJ1-2, with 7 bases that match TRBD1. There are 14 residues in the CDR3. Germline values: CDR1 LGHNT, CDR2 FRNRAP. With 6 bases clipped from V and 8 bases from J, the junction kept 12 bases outside the gene matches. CDR3 DNA: TGTGCTAGTGGGAAGGACAGGTTGTACAAAGGCTACACCTTC. It encodes CASGKDRLYKGYTF.

This clone has just a few counts. In nucleotides, the CDR3 is TGTGCCAGCAGCGTCGGCGGGAGCACCTACAATGAGCAGTTCTTC. It encodes CASSVGGSTYNEQFF. The rearrangement links TRBV9 to TRBJ2-1, with 7 bases aligning to TRBD2. The CDR3 covers 15 residues. From germline, CDR1 is SGDLS and CDR2 YYNGEE. V trimming: 2 bases; J trimming: 2 bases; junction bases outside the gene matches: 4.

This CDR3 is CASSLVSSYEQYF. CDR3 sequence (DNA): TGTGCCAGTAGTCTCGTGAGCTCCTACGAGCAGTACTTC. The chain couples TRBV19 to TRBJ2-7; D remains ambiguous. CDR1 and CDR2 (germline): LNHDA, SQIVND (reference sequence). The V end was cut by 5 bases, the J end by 0 bases, with 8 bases between. The CDR3 runs to 13 residues.

The chain couples TRBV11-3 to TRBJ2-1; D may be TRBD1 (6 bases). This CDR3 has 18 amino acids. Trimming cost V 5 bases and J 6 bases, with 26 bases left between them. Germline CDR1 reads SGHNT; CDR2 reads YENEEA. CDR3 DNA: TGTGCCAGCAGCCACCTCCGAGGGGGAGTAGGCCCCGCCAATGAGCAGTTCTTC. This sequence encodes CASSHLRGGVGPANEQFF.

V is TRBV28 and J is TRBJ2-5; D gene uncertain. CDR3 size: 15 residues. Germline CDR1 and CDR2: MDHEN and SYDVKM. Trimming removed 9 bases at V and 0 bases at J, with 17 bases between. The CDR3 nucleotides read TGTGCCAGGGCCACCGTTCCCGAGTACCAAGAGACCCAGTACTTC. It encodes CARATVPEYQETQYF.

V is TRBV5-1 and J is TRBJ2-5; TRBD1 aligns across 9 bases. V gave up 2 bases and J gave up 2 bases; unmatched junction bases: 7. CDR3 length: 16 amino acids. CDR1 and CDR2 from the germline V gene are SGHRS and YFSETQ. The CDR3 nucleotides read TGCGCCAGCAGCTTAGGGACAGGGCTAACACAAGAGACCCAGTACTTC. It specifies CASSLGTGLTQETQYF.

This chain links TRBV25-1 with TRBJ2-1, with D possibly TRBD1 on 5 matching bases. CDR3 length equals 17 residues. Deletions cut 4 bases from V and 0 bases from J, with 16 bases between. CDR1 and CDR2 (germline): MGHDK, SYGVNS. In DNA, the CDR3 is TGTGCCAGCAGTGCACTCACAGGTTTAAGCTCCTACAATGAGCAGTTCTTC. This translates into CASSALTGLSSYNEQFF. The variable domain in full, completed from reference TRBV25-1 and TRBJ2-1, reads EADIYQTPRYLVIGTGKKITLECSQTMGHDKMYWYQQDPGMELHLIHYSYGVNSTEKGDLSSESTVSRIRTEHFPLTLESARPSHTSQYLCASSALTGLSSYNEQFFGPGTRLTVL.

This clone has just one count. J is TRBJ2-7 and V is TRBV5-1, with D perhaps matching TRBD1 or TRBD2 (5 bases each). Trimming left V 0 bases short and J 2 bases short, with 15 bases between. Looked up from germline, CDR1 is SGHRS and CDR2 is YFSETQ. This CDR3 is 16 amino acids long. The CDR3 is CASSLGGETAPYEQYF. The DNA for the CDR3 is TGCGCCAGCAGCTTGGGTGGGGAGACAGCTCCCTACGAGCAGTACTTC.

V and J are TRBV7-3 and TRBJ2-7, with 10 positions matching TRBD1. The CDR3 totals 15 residues. Trimming took 0 bases from V and 5 from J; bases not matched to a gene: 4. In germline, CDR1 is SGHTA, CDR2 FQGTGA. The DNA for the CDR3 is TGTGCCAGCAGCTTAACCGGGACAGGGGCCGACGAGCAGTACTTC. Translating it yields CASSLTGTGADEQYF.

The rearrangement uses TRBV6-1 and TRBJ2-7; D might be TRBD2 (6 bases). The V gene lost 0 bases and the J gene lost 3 bases, with 9 bases spanning the gap. This CDR3 comprises 14 residues. Germline loops: CDR1 MNHNS, CDR2 SASEGT. The CDR3 region is CASSEAGTLYEQYF. DNA for the CDR3: TGTGCCAGCAGTGAAGCGGGGACTCTCTACGAGCAGTACTTC.

In its sample, this clone was seen a few times. The chain carries TRBV10-3 and TRBJ1-1, with a weak D call TRBD1 (5 bases). V lost 4 bases, J lost 5 bases, and 20 bases lay in between. Per the germline V gene, CDR1 is ENHRY and CDR2 is SYGVKD. The CDR3 is 16 residues long. The DNA for the CDR3 is TGTGCCATCAGTGCAGGGCGTTCGACCATCGGGACTGAAGCTTTCTTT. Protein: CAISAGRSTIGTEAFF.

The rearrangement links TRBV30 to TRBJ2-5; the match to TRBD1 covers 10 bases. TRBJ2-7 matches the DNA end more closely, so the J call is doubtful. Germline assignment: CDR1 GTSNPN and CDR2 SVGIG (reference sequence). The CDR3 has 14 amino acids. CDR3 coding DNA: TGTGCCTGGATTAGGGACAGGGGTTTCAACGAGCAGTACTTC. This codes for CAWIRDRGFNEQYF.

V is TRBV6-5 and J is TRBJ2-7; no clear D gene. Germline V CDR1 and CDR2: MNHEY, SVGAGI. This CDR3 contains 15 residues. V was cut by 0 bases and J by 2 bases, with 11 bases left in between. CDR3 region: CASSYSRTDPYEQYF. The CDR3 DNA reads as TGTGCCAGCAGTTACTCTAGGACGGATCCCTACGAGCAGTACTTC.

The chain has TRBV28 and TRBJ1-6; 10 bases line up with TRBD1. The J segment lost 3 bases and the V segment lost 6 bases, leaving 11 bases of the junction unmatched. The germline V gene has CDR1 MDHEN and CDR2 SYDVKM. The CDR3 extends over 18 amino acids. The CDR3 DNA is TGTGCCAGCAGGACGGGACAGGGGTTTCCGGACTATAATTCACCCCTCCACTTT. Its protein product is CASRTGQGFPDYNSPLHF.

This chain uses TRBV7-9 with TRBJ1-1; no clear D. Trimming left V 2 bases short and J 1 base short, with 8 bases between. The CDR3 is made up of 14 amino acids. CDR1 SEHNR and CDR2 FQNEAQ come from the germline V gene (reference sequence). In DNA form, the CDR3 reads TGTGCCAGCAGCTTATTCCAGCCGAACACTGAAGCTTTCTTT. It codes for CASSLFQPNTEAFF.